The present T cell receptor beta chain was sequenced within a study of T cell responses to AZD1222 COVID-19 vaccine. The study's findings and limits: There were repertoire samples only from the period after the peak T cell response. Researchers report vaccine-associated CD4 TCRs spanning spike, with dominance at 160-218 and 743-854.

Concerning this clone itself: No antigen is known for it.

Sequenced by immunoSEQ multiplex PCR; TCRdb stores in-frame clones only, minus some. The repertoire holds about 120,000 clones, roughly 90% seen once, with 11% to 15% in the top ten. The TCR comes from an adult in good health. Source: peripheral blood, taken on day 0 of AZD1222 vaccination.

CDR3 in DNA: TGCGCCAGCAGCCAAGATCACAGTTCCTCTGGAAACACCATATATTTT. Translation gives CASSQDHSSSGNTIYF. The chain links TRBV4-3 to TRBJ1-3, with D hard to call. Germline V gene lookup returns CDR1 LGHNA and CDR2 YSLEER. Trimming left V 0 bases short and J 0 bases short, with 9 bases between. This CDR3 is built from 16 residues.